This T cell receptor beta chain was recovered during a study of T cell repertoires in cytomegalovirus infection. General study points: CMV-specific TCR beta clonotypes restricted by HLA-C dominated the ex vivo response.

TCRdb passed the reads through MiXCR, listing each CDR3 protein once. The data hold under 500,000 distinct CDR3 sequences, with approximately 42% observed a single time. The germline CDR1 and CDR2 sequences are SNHLY and FYNNEI. V lost 7 bases, J lost 3 bases, and 5 bases stayed unmatched. The CDR3 covers 14 residues. As concerns this clonotype: The antigen remains undetermined.

The TCR was taken from a human donor in good health (CMV status not recorded). Some clones in this sample may be carry-over from other donors' samples. The V gene is TRBV2, the J gene TRBJ1-1, with TRBD1 matching over 10 bases. Here the sequenced sample was cultured PBMCs, taken from culture after CMV antigen stimulation. The CDR3 coding sequence is TGTGCCAGCACAGGGACAGGGGTTTACACTGAAGCTTTCTTT. It yields the protein CASTGTGVYTEAFF.